The 27 T cell receptor beta chains presented below share a single source sample, sequenced in a study of blood T cell repertoires in COVID-19. The method was immunoSEQ multiplex PCR; TCRdb's version includes in-frame clones alone and lacks a portion of them. The profile shows some 50,000 clones, approximately 90% of them singletons. Sequenced: peripheral blood. The receptors originated from a man aged 35 to 55 with acute or convalescent COVID-19.

V is TRBV6-1 and J is TRBJ1-1, with D perhaps TRBD1 (5 bases). The CDR3 length is 15 residues. Germline V gene sequence: CDR1 MNHNS, CDR2 SASEGT. V gave up 3 bases and J gave up 4 bases, with 15 bases separating them. CDR3 nucleotides: TGTGCCAGCAGTGATTTGGGGCCAGGTGGCACTGAAGCTTTCTTT. Its protein product is CASSDLGPGGTEAFF.

This chain joins TRBV14 and TRBJ1-1; maybe TRBD1 (5 bases). The CDR3 is made up of 13 amino acids. Germline CDR1 reads SGHDN; CDR2 reads FVKESK. With 4 bases removed from V and 11 bases from J, the gap between germline ends came to 17 bases. The DNA of the CDR3 is TGTGCCAGCAGCCCCAGGTTGGAGGGGAAGGCTTTCTTT. Encoded protein: CASSPRLEGKAFF.

The chain uses TRBV29-1 and TRBJ2-7, with 9 positions matching TRBD1. This CDR3 is 16 amino acids long. With 1 base clipped from V and 2 bases from J, the junction kept 9 bases outside the gene matches. Germline V CDR1 and CDR2: SQVTM, ANQGSEA. The CDR3 DNA reads as TGCAGCGTTGAAGGGCAGGCCGGGACAGGGCCCTACGAGCAGTACTTC. Its protein is CSVEGQAGTGPYEQYF.

The chain links TRBV10-3 to TRBJ2-5; D is unclear. CDR1 and CDR2 (germline): ENHRY, SYGVKD. CDR3 length: 13 amino acids. V lost 2 bases, J lost 5 bases, and 9 bases lay in between. This CDR3 reads CAISEGAVETQYF. The CDR3 DNA is TGTGCCATCAGTGAGGGAGCCGTGGAGACCCAGTACTTC.

The rearrangement joins TRBV5-1 to TRBJ2-2, with a tentative D call TRBD1 (6 bases). Germline CDR1 is SGHRS and CDR2 is YFSETQ. The CDR3 has 16 residues. V was cut by 3 bases and J by 5 bases, with 17 bases left in between. The CDR3 here is CASSYSGAGITGELFF. CDR3 nucleotide sequence: TGCGCCAGCAGCTACTCAGGGGCCGGAATTACCGGGGAGCTGTTTTTT.

This clone was seen just once. The rearrangement joins TRBV5-1 to TRBJ1-4, with 7 bases lining up with TRBD1. J was trimmed by 5 bases and V by 7 bases; bases with no gene match: 8. This CDR3 spans 14 amino acids. The germline V gene has CDR1 SGHRS and CDR2 YFSETQ. The CDR3 loop reads CASRRDSGNEKLFF. CDR3 sequence (DNA): TGCGCCAGCCGAAGGGACAGCGGGAATGAAAAACTGTTTTTT.

The chain joins TRBV7-2 to TRBJ2-5; D gene uncertain. The ends were cut back, 4 bases at V and 5 bases at J, with 8 bases in the middle. CDR3 size: 12 residues. Per the germline V gene, CDR1 is SGHTA and CDR2 is FQGNSA. This CDR3 reads CASSSRWETQYF. The CDR3 bases are TGTGCCAGCAGCTCCCGGTGGGAGACCCAGTACTTC.

The chain carries TRBV18 and TRBJ1-1, with D possibly being TRBD1 (5 bases). CDR3 length: 15 residues. Trimming removed 1 base at V and 0 bases at J, with 9 bases between. Germline loops: CDR1 KGHSH, CDR2 LQKENI. For the CDR3, the DNA is TGTGCCAGCTCACCACAGGAGGGACTGAACACTGAAGCTTTCTTT. Protein: CASSPQEGLNTEAFF.

This clone was counted a single time. The J gene is TRBJ1-3, the V gene TRBV7-6; D is perhaps TRBD1 (6 bases). Germline V gives CDR1 SGHVS, CDR2 FNYEAQ. The CDR3 contains 13 residues. Trimming left V 7 bases short and J 4 bases short, with 11 bases between. CDR3 nucleotides: TGTGCCAGCACTCAGGGGTACGGAAACACCATATATTTT. Encoded protein: CASTQGYGNTIYF. Combining the CDR3 with reference TRBV7-6 and TRBJ1-3 gives the whole variable domain GAGVSQSPRYKVTKRGQDVALRCDPISGHVSLYWYRQALGQGPEFLTYFNYEAQQDKSGLPNDRFSAERPEGSISTLTIQRTEQRDSAMYRCASTQGYGNTIYFGEGSWLTVV.

The chain is built from TRBV6-5 and TRBJ2-3, with D unclear. CDR1 and CDR2 (germline): MNHEY, SVGAGI. Between the trimmed V and J ends, which lost 5 bases and 2 bases, there was a span of 11 bases. The CDR3 consists of 14 residues. DNA for the CDR3: TGTGCCAGCAGTCCCTGGCAAACCACAGATACGCAGTATTTT. Translation: CASSPWQTTDTQYF.

This chain links TRBV19 with TRBJ1-3; possibly TRBD1 for D (5 bases). CDR1 and CDR2 from the germline V gene are LNHDA and SQIVND (reference sequence). Trimming stripped 1 base from V and 1 base from J, with 14 bases between. CDR3 length: 17 amino acids. CDR3 amino acids: CASSIAPPGKSGNTIYF. CDR3 DNA: TGTGCCAGTAGTATAGCCCCCCCAGGGAAATCTGGAAACACCATATATTTT.

The V and J genes are TRBV12-3 or TRBV12-4 and TRBJ1-4; D unresolved. CDR3 size: 13 residues. The V and J ends lost 3 bases and 4 bases respectively, with 6 bases between them. This CDR3 reads CASSFRGNEKLFF. CDR3 nucleotide sequence: TGTGCCAGCAGTTTTCGGGGTAATGAAAAACTGTTTTTT.

The chain uses TRBV11-3 and TRBJ1-1; possible D gene TRBD1, 6 bases. The germline CDR1 and CDR2 sequences are SGHNT and YENEEA. V dropped 5 bases and J dropped 3 bases, with 16 bases sitting between them. The CDR3 loop spans 15 amino acids. This CDR3 is CASSLWDTPDTEAFF. The CDR3, as DNA: TGTGCCAGCAGCCTTTGGGACACCCCGGACACTGAAGCTTTCTTT.

The V call is TRBV6-1, the J call TRBJ1-5; D is possibly TRBD1 (5 bases). Germline V lookup: CDR1 MNHNS, CDR2 SASEGT. V lost 2 bases and J 1 base, leaving 6 bases between the germline ends. This CDR3 has 14 amino acids. In DNA form, the CDR3 reads TGTGCCAGCAGTGAACAGGGAAGCAATCAGCCCCAGCATTTT. Protein sequence: CASSEQGSNQPQHF.

The chain links TRBV2 to TRBJ1-2, with 10 nucleotides matching TRBD1. The CDR3 is 12 residues long. The ends lost 6 bases at V and 5 bases at J; junction bases unmatched: 0. Germline V gives CDR1 SNHLY, CDR2 FYNNEI. The CDR3 DNA reads as TGTGCCAGCAGGGACAGGGGGTATGGCTACACCTTC. This codes for CASRDRGYGYTF.

This chain joins TRBV7-8 and TRBJ2-7; weak D call: TRBD2 (7 bases). The CDR3 runs to 15 residues. The germline CDR1 and CDR2 sequences are SGHVS and FQNEAQ. Trimming shortened V by 5 bases and J by 6 bases, and 20 bases separated the two germline ends. The CDR3 sequence: CASSPRGGGFGEQYF. The CDR3 DNA reads TGTGCCAGCAGCCCTCGCGGGGGCGGTTTCGGCGAGCAGTACTTC.

V is TRBV2 and J is TRBJ2-3, with D perhaps matching TRBD2 (5 bases). V was pared by 11 bases and J by 4 bases, with 19 bases between. Germline V gene lookup returns CDR1 SNHLY and CDR2 FYNNEI. The CDR3 consists of 14 residues. The CDR3 DNA sequence: TGTGCCGGTAGACCGGGCCTTAGCGCAGATACGCAGTATTTT. Protein: CAGRPGLSADTQYF.

The chain is built from TRBV28 and TRBJ1-1; D is unresolved. Germline-derived CDR1 and CDR2 are MDHEN and SYDVKM. The V end lost 6 bases, the J end lost 4 bases, and 18 bases lay between the germline ends. CDR3 length: 15 amino acids. In DNA form, the CDR3 reads TGTGCCAGCAGCCGGATAAGCGGCGGCACCACTGAAGCTTTCTTT. Its translation is CASSRISGGTTEAFF.

The rearrangement links TRBV7-8 to TRBJ1-4, with D unresolved. The germline V gene has CDR1 SGHVS and CDR2 FQNEAQ. V lost 0 bases to trimming and J lost 7 bases, with 12 bases between them. The CDR3 sequence is 15 residues long. CDR3 in amino acids: CASSLAANVAEKLFF. The CDR3 nucleotides are TGTGCCAGCAGCTTAGCGGCAAACGTAGCTGAAAAACTGTTTTTT.

This chain connects TRBV24-1 to TRBJ2-1; 10 nucleotides align to TRBD1. Germline values: CDR1 KGHDR, CDR2 SFDVKD. This CDR3 comprises 17 residues. Trimming took 1 base from V and 7 from J; bases not matched to a gene: 9. The DNA of the CDR3 is TGTGCCACCAGTGATTTTCGGACAGGGGGTAAGGCGAATGAGCAGTTCTTC. Residues: CATSDFRTGGKANEQFF.

The chain has TRBV5-1 and TRBJ1-4; D unresolved. The CDR3 covers 14 residues. Germline CDR1 reads SGHRS; CDR2 reads YFSETQ. The V and J ends lost 4 bases and 3 bases respectively, with 10 bases between them. CDR3 nucleotides: TGCGCCAGCAGCCCCACCAGGCCTAATGAAAAACTGTTTTTT. This translates into CASSPTRPNEKLFF.

The V and J genes are TRBV11-2 and TRBJ1-2; 7 nucleotides line up with TRBD1. The CDR3 totals 15 residues. V shed 5 bases, J shed 8 bases, and the junction held 14 bases outside the gene matches. CDR1 SGHAT and CDR2 FQNNGV come from the germline V gene. The chain's CDR3 is CASSPPTGETDGYTF. CDR3 nucleotide sequence: TGTGCCAGCAGCCCCCCAACAGGGGAAACGGACGGCTACACCTTC.

The chain combines TRBV19 with TRBJ2-4; 11 bases match TRBD1. Germline V gives CDR1 LNHDA, CDR2 SQIVND (reference sequence). The CDR3 sequence is 17 residues long. The junction had 13 bases not matched to a gene; V was cut back by 5 bases and J by 7 bases. The CDR3 bases are TGTGCCAGTAGTTCGGCCGGGACAGGGGGTTTAGGGAACATTCAGTACTTC. This encodes CASSSAGTGGLGNIQYF. The whole variable domain, remainder taken from reference TRBV19 and TRBJ2-4, is DGGITQSPKYLFRKEGQNVTLSCEQNLNHDAMYWYRQDPGQGLRLIYYSQIVNDFQKGDIAEGYSVSREKKESFPLTVTSAQKNPTAFYLCASSSAGTGGLGNIQYFGAGTRLSVL.

This sequence joins TRBV7-9 and TRBJ1-2; D call uncertain. V was trimmed by 7 bases and J by 8 bases, leaving 17 bases between them. The germline V gene has CDR1 SEHNR and CDR2 FQNEAQ (reference sequence). The CDR3 is 13 residues long. The DNA of the CDR3 is TGTGCCAGCACGAGGCAGCGGCGGAGGGGCTACACCTTC. It specifies CASTRQRRRGYTF.

J is TRBJ1-5 and V is TRBV6-5; D gene unclear. Trimming stripped 5 bases from V and 5 bases from J, with 16 bases between. The CDR3 totals 15 residues. In germline, CDR1 is MNHEY, CDR2 SVGAGI. The CDR3 reads CASSPVQTRDQPQHF. The CDR3 nucleotides are TGTGCCAGCAGTCCCGTTCAAACTCGCGATCAGCCCCAGCATTTT.

This clone has only one observation. The chain recombines TRBV5-1 with TRBJ1-1, with D tentatively TRBD1 (5 bases). V was clipped by 0 bases and J by 3 bases, with 9 bases between them. CDR3 size: 14 residues. From germline, CDR1 is SGHRS and CDR2 YFSETQ. CDR3 sequence reads: CASSLDRGDTEAFF. CDR3 sequence (DNA): TGCGCCAGCAGCTTGGATCGGGGGGACACTGAAGCTTTCTTT.

The gene calls are TRBV5-5 and TRBJ1-1; D unclear. The CDR3 covers 13 residues. Germline V CDR1 and CDR2: SGHKS, YYEKEE (reference sequence). V was pared by 3 bases and J by 7 bases, with 13 bases between. CDR3 protein: CASSWSPFIEAFF. The CDR3 DNA is TGTGCCAGCAGCTGGAGTCCCTTTATTGAAGCTTTCTTT.